This paragraph covers one T cell receptor (beta chain) sequence. The target antigen is unknown. The entry originates in a study of neoadjuvant nivolumab and ipilimumab in lung cancer. General observations from the study: Higher pretherapy blood TCR richness went with higher resected-tumor richness. Compared with tumor-adjacent uninvolved lung, resected tumors showed greater richness and clonality.

TCRdb's table, derived via immunoSEQ multiplex PCR, lists solely in-frame clones and lacks some. The sample lists fewer than 4,000 clones; about nine tenths were seen once. In germline, CDR1 is LNHDA, CDR2 SQIVND (reference sequence). This CDR3 contains 12 residues. Trimming stripped 3 bases from V and 7 bases from J, with 9 bases between. The material was adjacent normal lung tissue, obtained after neoadjuvant nivolumab, alone or with ipilimumab, at or shortly before surgery. This clonotype originated in an adult with non-small cell lung cancer. The chain has TRBV19 and TRBJ1-1, with D possibly matching TRBD1 (5 bases). The CDR3 bases are TGTGCCAGTAGTATCGGGGCGGGTGAAGCTTTCTTT. Its protein is CASSIGAGEAFF.